Presented here are 17 T cell receptor beta chains from one specimen sequenced in a study of blood T cell repertoires in COVID-19. The table came from immunoSEQ multiplex PCR; TCRdb's copy has only in-frame clones and leaves some out. The data hold about 76,000 clones, with about 81% observed a single time. The specimen sequenced was peripheral blood. These receptors all stem from a human donor in a cohort sampled during active COVID-19.

This chain joins TRBV29-1 and TRBJ2-5, with 12 bases matching TRBD1. Trimming took 7 bases from V and 5 from J; bases not matched to a gene: 8. The CDR3 loop spans 14 amino acids. Germline CDR1 reads SQVTM; CDR2 reads ANQGSEA. This CDR3 reads CSGTGQGAGETQYF. The CDR3 DNA follows: TGCAGCGGTACGGGACAGGGGGCGGGCGAGACCCAGTACTTC.

The rearrangement uses TRBV27 and TRBJ2-1; maybe TRBD1 (5 bases). V lost 4 bases and J 7 bases, leaving 11 bases between the germline ends. Germline V gene data show CDR1 as MNHEY and CDR2 as SMNVEV (reference sequence). The CDR3 contains 13 residues. The CDR3 protein is CASSYQGWNEQFF. CDR3 DNA sequence: TGTGCCAGCAGTTATCAGGGATGGAATGAGCAGTTCTTC.

This chain links TRBV18 with TRBJ2-5, with TRBD1 as a possible D gene (6 bases). This CDR3 region has 15 residues. CDR1 is KGHSH and CDR2 is LQKENI in the germline V gene. V was shortened by 1 base and J by 4 bases, with 13 bases between the two germline ends. Here the CDR3 reads CASSPLGQIGETQYF. The DNA of the CDR3 is TGTGCCAGCTCACCACTTGGACAGATTGGAGAGACCCAGTACTTC.

The rearrangement joins TRBV5-1 to TRBJ1-2, with TRBD1 as a possible D gene (6 bases). V was shortened by 2 bases and J by 4 bases, with 15 bases between the two germline ends. The CDR3 runs to 15 residues. CDR1 and CDR2 from the germline V gene are SGHRS and YFSETQ. The DNA for the CDR3 is TGCGCCAGCAGCTTAACCCAGGGGAATGTCTATGGCTACACCTTC. Its protein is CASSLTQGNVYGYTF.

This chain joins TRBV4-1 and TRBJ2-2; 10 bases are shared with TRBD2. Germline lookup yields CDR1 MGHRA and CDR2 YSYEKL. J was trimmed by 3 bases and V by 4 bases; bases with no gene match: 8. The CDR3 is made up of 17 amino acids. In nucleotides, the CDR3 is TGCGCCAGCAGCCCATACCCTAGCGGGGGTGACACCGGGGAGCTGTTTTTT. Translating it yields CASSPYPSGGDTGELFF.

The rearrangement uses TRBV3-1 (or the pseudogene TRBV3-2) and TRBJ2-7; 7 nucleotides line up with TRBD1. CDR3 length equals 15 residues. V was clipped by 1 base and J by 1 base; unmatched bases: 4. The V gene's germline CDR1 is LGHDT and CDR2 YNNKEL (reference sequence). The CDR3: CASSQGTGASYEQYF. For the CDR3, the DNA is TGTGCCAGCAGCCAAGGGACAGGCGCTTCCTACGAGCAGTACTTC.

The V gene is TRBV27, the J gene TRBJ1-5; D might be TRBD1 (5 bases). From germline, CDR1 is MNHEY and CDR2 SMNVEV (reference sequence). The germline V and J ends were trimmed by 6 bases and 6 bases, with 18 bases remaining between them. CDR3 length equals 15 residues. The CDR3 here is CASSFSGGRGQPQHF. The DNA for the CDR3 is TGTGCCAGCAGCTTTTCGGGGGGTAGGGGTCAGCCCCAGCATTTT.

The chain has TRBV7-3 and TRBJ2-1, with 11 bases matching TRBD2. V lost 5 bases, J lost 3 bases, and 15 bases stayed unmatched. The germline V gene has CDR1 SGHTA and CDR2 FQGTGA. CDR3 length: 19 amino acids. The CDR3 DNA is TGTGCCAGCAGCCCCCGGAATAGCGGGGGGGAAATATTCTACAATGAGCAGTTCTTC. Protein sequence: CASSPRNSGGEIFYNEQFF. The variable domain in full, completed from reference TRBV7-3 and TRBJ2-1, reads GAGVSQTPSNKVTEKGKYVELRCDPISGHTALYWYRQSLGQGPEFLIYFQGTGAADDSGLPNDRFFAVRPEGSVSTLKIQRTERGDSAVYLCASSPRNSGGEIFYNEQFFGPGTRLTVL.

The rearrangement links TRBV19 to TRBJ1-2, with 10 nucleotides matching TRBD1. Germline loops: CDR1 LNHDA, CDR2 SQIVND (reference sequence). The CDR3 runs 15 residues. V gave up 2 bases and J gave up 5 bases; unmatched junction bases: 5. The CDR3 region is CASSITGTGVYGYTF. The CDR3 region has the DNA TGTGCCAGTAGTATAACCGGGACAGGGGTTTATGGCTACACCTTC.

The gene calls are TRBV6-5 and TRBJ2-2, with unresolved D. Germline V gene data show CDR1 as MNHEY and CDR2 as SVGAGI. This CDR3 is 13 amino acids long. V was clipped by 8 bases and J by 2 bases, with 9 bases between them. CDR3 residues: CASLSVNTGELFF. For the CDR3, the DNA is TGTGCCAGCTTATCCGTAAACACCGGGGAGCTGTTTTTT.

The rearrangement links TRBV6-2 or TRBV6-3 to TRBJ1-5; weak D call: TRBD1 (5 bases). This CDR3 has 14 amino acids. CDR1 and CDR2 (germline): MNHEY, SVGEGT. V gave up 2 bases and J gave up 6 bases, with 11 bases separating them. CDR3 nucleotide sequence: TGTGCCAGCAGTTACGAGGTGGGGGGTCAGCCCCAGCATTTT. It yields the protein CASSYEVGGQPQHF.

This clone was detected only once. The V gene is TRBV11-2, the J gene TRBJ1-1; D perhaps matches TRBD1 (5 bases). The CDR3 has 15 residues. Trimming removed 6 bases at V and 4 bases at J, with 18 bases between. CDR1 and CDR2 from the germline V gene are SGHAT and FQNNGV. The CDR3 is CASSPTSWRGTEAFF. The CDR3 bases are TGTGCCAGCAGTCCCACCTCTTGGAGGGGCACTGAAGCTTTCTTT.

The rearrangement joins TRBV7-9 to TRBJ2-3; 10 nucleotides align to TRBD2. The CDR3 spans 17 residues. V trimming: 6 bases; J trimming: 4 bases; junction bases outside the gene matches: 13. The germline CDR1 and CDR2 sequences are SEHNR and FQNEAQ (reference sequence). CDR3 nucleotides: TGTGCCAGCAGTTCCGGCCTTAGCGGGGGGTTCGCAGATACGCAGTATTTT. It yields the protein CASSSGLSGGFADTQYF.

This clone came up a few times. The V call is TRBV7-3, the J call TRBJ1-5, with D possibly TRBD1 on 6 matching bases. There are 15 residues in the CDR3. Trimming left V 1 base short and J 4 bases short, with 11 bases between. Germline V gene sequence: CDR1 SGHTA, CDR2 FQGTGA. DNA of the CDR3: TGTGCCAGCAGCTTAATATGGGGGCCGAATCAGCCCCAGCATTTT. Protein: CASSLIWGPNQPQHF. The full variable domain, with the rest looked up from reference TRBV7-3 and TRBJ1-5, is GAGVSQTPSNKVTEKGKYVELRCDPISGHTALYWYRQSLGQGPEFLIYFQGTGAADDSGLPNDRFFAVRPEGSVSTLKIQRTERGDSAVYLCASSLIWGPNQPQHFGDGTRLSIL.

The rearrangement links TRBV7-9 to TRBJ1-4, with 12 bases fitting TRBD1. CDR3 length: 15 amino acids. V gave up 1 base and J gave up 8 bases; unmatched junction bases: 2. Looked up from germline, CDR1 is SEHNR and CDR2 is FQNEAQ (reference sequence). CDR3 sequence: CASSLGGTGGEKLFF. CDR3 nucleotide sequence: TGTGCCAGCAGCTTAGGGGGGACAGGGGGCGAAAAACTGTTTTTT.

The genes are TRBV7-6 and TRBJ1-2; D is ambiguous. The germline V gene encodes CDR1 SGHVS and CDR2 FNYEAQ. Trimming took 7 bases from V and 8 from J, leaving 26 bases between them. The CDR3 length is 16 residues. As DNA, the CDR3 is TGTGCCAGCACGAGACTCGTCCCAAGGTCTACGGAGGGCTACACCTTC. This translates into CASTRLVPRSTEGYTF.

The chain recombines TRBV21-1 with TRBJ1-2; TRBD1, the table's D call, was not compared with the DNA. TRBV21-1 is a recognized pseudogene. This CDR3 has 14 amino acids. CDR3 protein: CASSKPQGSEGYTF. Written as DNA, the CDR3 is TGTGCCAGCAGCAAACCACAGGGATCGGAAGGCTACACCTTC.